Shown below are 25 T cell receptor beta chains from a single sample sequenced in a study. TCRdb re-derived calls from the 5' RACE reads in MiXCR, one entry per CDR3 protein. The sample holds approximately 60,000 distinct CDR3 sequences, 26% seen once. Cells sorted as Tregs were CD4+, CD25+ and CD127-/low. The sample consisted of tumor-infiltrating Tregs sorted from the breast tumor. The receptors shown here come from a female donor with breast cancer.

This clonotype was recorded a few times. J is TRBJ1-1 and V is TRBV5-1; tentatively, D is TRBD1 (6 bases). V was cut by 0 bases and J by 1 base, with 10 bases left in between. CDR3 size: 15 residues. Looked up from germline, CDR1 is SGHRS and CDR2 is YFSETQ. CDR3 residues: CASSLDTGPNTEAFF. CDR3 bases: TGCGCCAGCAGCTTGGATACAGGGCCGAACACTGAAGCTTTCTTT.

The chain recombines TRBV4-2 with TRBJ2-2; D may be TRBD2 (6 bases). The germline V gene has CDR1 LGHNA and CDR2 YNFKEQ. The length of the CDR3 is 15 residues. V lost 5 bases, J lost 5 bases, and 15 bases lay in between. CDR3 bases: TGTGCCAGCAGCTCTGAGACTAGAAGTACCGGGGAGCTGTTTTTT. Its translation is CASSSETRSTGELFF.

About this clonotype: The junction shows a germline mismatch at one end, possibly a read error. This chain links TRBV7-2 with TRBJ1-6; the D gene is possibly TRBD1 (5 bases). This CDR3 comprises 12 residues. From germline, CDR1 is SGHTA and CDR2 FQGNSA. CDR3 residues: CAGSLGLSPLHF. CDR3 nucleotide sequence: TGTGCCGGCAGCTTGGGACTTTCACCCCTCCACTTT.

In its sample, this clonotype was seen a few times. Its ends do not fully match the called genes, so a read error is possible. The rearrangement uses TRBV7-9 and TRBJ2-7; D call uncertain. Germline V gene lookup returns CDR1 SEHNR and CDR2 FQNEAQ (reference sequence). The CDR3 extends over 13 amino acids. The CDR3 reads CASSFVGSYAQYF. The CDR3 DNA follows: TGTGCCAGCAGCTTCGTCGGCTCCTACGCGCAGTACTTC.

The chain links TRBV29-1 to TRBJ2-7, with 9 bases identical to TRBD1. The CDR3 contains 15 residues. V shed 2 bases, J shed 1 base, and the junction held 6 bases outside the gene matches. Per the germline V gene, CDR1 is SQVTM and CDR2 is ANQGSEA. Written as DNA, the CDR3 is TGCAGCGTTGAATTGTCGGGACAGGGTTCCTACGAGCAGTACTTC. It is translated as CSVELSGQGSYEQYF.

This clonotype is termed medium-sized. This rearrangement joins TRBV2 to TRBJ1-5, with D tentatively TRBD1 (6 bases). Germline V lookup: CDR1 SNHLY, CDR2 FYNNEI. V was shortened by 2 bases and J by 6 bases, with 11 bases between the two germline ends. CDR3 size: 14 residues. The CDR3 sequence is CASSETGMGQPQHF. CDR3 coding DNA: TGTGCCAGCAGTGAAACAGGGATGGGTCAGCCCCAGCATTTT.

V usage is TRBV6-5 and J usage is TRBJ1-5, with a possible D match to TRBD1 (5 bases). Deletions cut 7 bases from V and 6 bases from J, with 16 bases between. Germline V gene data show CDR1 as MNHEY and CDR2 as SVGAGI. The CDR3 covers 14 residues. The DNA of the CDR3 is TGTGCCAGCAAGGGCAGGGCAGAAACTCAGCCCCAGCATTTT. Its translation: CASKGRAETQPQHF.

This clonotype was found many times. The rearrangement joins TRBV9 to TRBJ2-2; the D is unclear. This CDR3 comprises 14 residues. The V gene lost 4 bases and the J gene lost 6 bases, with 13 bases spanning the gap. CDR1 is SGDLS, CDR2 YYNGEE, per germline. The CDR3 bases are TGTGCCAGCAGCCCCCTAAGCGAACCCGGGGAGCTGTTTTTT. Its translation is CASSPLSEPGELFF.

Only a few counts were recorded for this clonotype. The chain combines TRBV29-1 with TRBJ1-5; 9 bases match TRBD1. V dropped 4 bases and J dropped 4; count of bases not matched to a gene: 5. CDR1 and CDR2 (germline): SQVTM, ANQGSEA. The CDR3 sequence is 14 residues long. CDR3 bases: TGCAGCGTTGGGGGGGGACAGGGAAATCAGCCCCAGCATTTT. Protein product: CSVGGGQGNQPQHF.

This rearrangement joins TRBV4-1 to TRBJ2-3; tentative D call: TRBD2 (5 bases). From germline, CDR1 is MGHRA and CDR2 YSYEKL. The V and J ends lost 1 base and 5 bases respectively, with 19 bases between them. This CDR3 comprises 17 residues. As DNA, the CDR3 is TGCGCCAGCAGCCAAGTGGATCTACTAGTATTCGGAGATACGCAGTATTTT. It translates to CASSQVDLLVFGDTQYF.

This clonotype is medium-sized within its sample. The V call is TRBV20-1, the J call TRBJ2-3; 10 bases map to TRBD1. V trimming: 0 bases; J trimming: 4 bases; junction bases outside the gene matches: 7. The CDR3 has 16 residues. Germline V CDR1 and CDR2: DFQATT, SNEGSKA (reference sequence). CDR3 in DNA: TGCAGTGCTAGAGATCCGGACAGGGGGAATGCAGATACGCAGTATTTT. Its translation is CSARDPDRGNADTQYF.

This clonotype was counted between two and nine times. CDR3 protein: CSAGTGRGNTEAFF. The CDR3 coding sequence is TGCAGTGCTGGGACAGGGCGGGGGAACACTGAAGCTTTCTTT. The chain joins TRBV20-1 to TRBJ1-1, with 9 bases that match TRBD1. The V segment lost 5 bases and the J segment 1 base; nucleotides outside the gene matches: 5. Germline V CDR1 and CDR2: DFQATT, SNEGSKA (reference sequence). The CDR3 runs 14 residues.

This clonotype turned up a few times. This may arise from a read error, as a much more abundant clone is one base away. V and J are TRBV6-2 or TRBV6-3 and TRBJ2-4; 9 positions match TRBD1. The CDR3 loop spans 13 amino acids. Germline-derived CDR1 and CDR2 are MNHEY and SVGEGT. This chain's CDR3 is CACSAGQGGNWDF. The DNA for the CDR3 is TGTGCCTGCAGTGCGGGACAGGGAGGTAATTGGGACTTC.

There are a few counts of this clonotype. CDR3: CASRSVMTEAFF. In DNA form, the CDR3 reads TGTGCCAGCAGGTCTGTGATGACTGAAGCTTTCTTT. V gene TRBV6-1 combines with J gene TRBJ1-1; D is uncertain. The germline V gene encodes CDR1 MNHNS and CDR2 SASEGT. V lost 6 bases and J lost 5, with 10 bases in between. The CDR3 covers 12 residues.

The chain combines TRBV4-3 with TRBJ2-3; a weak D match, TRBD1 (6 bases). Germline V gives CDR1 LGHNA, CDR2 YSLEER. The CDR3 loop spans 15 amino acids. The germline V and J ends were trimmed by 4 bases and 2 bases, with 13 bases remaining between them. This CDR3 is CASSRSGALTDTQYF. Here the CDR3 DNA reads TGCGCCAGCAGCCGGTCAGGGGCCCTCACAGATACGCAGTATTTT.

V gene TRBV5-1 combines with J gene TRBJ2-5, with D uncertain. In germline, CDR1 is SGHRS, CDR2 YFSETQ. V was cut by 2 bases and J by 1 base, with 9 bases left in between. This CDR3 is 14 amino acids long. As DNA, the CDR3 is TGCGCCAGCAGCTTTTCCTTCGTCCAAGAGACCCAGTACTTC. Translated, it gives CASSFSFVQETQYF.

As for this clonotype: An end of the junction differs from the germline gene, which may be a read error. V and J are TRBV11-2 and TRBJ1-2; 8 bases align to TRBD1. The length of the CDR3 is 13 residues. Germline V gives CDR1 SGHAT, CDR2 FQNNGV. The CDR3 is CASSLGRQGAPSF. CDR3 in DNA: TGTGCCAGCAGCTTAGGGCGTCAGGGGGCTCCCTCCTTC. Variable domain in full (rest from reference TRBV11-2 and TRBJ1-2): EAGVAQSPRYKIIEKRQSVAFWCNPISGHATLYWYQQILGQGPKLLIQFQNNGVVDDSQLPKDRFSAERLKGVDSTLKIQPAKLEDSAVYLCASSLGRQGAPSFGSGTRLTVV.

This clonotype was recorded a few times. V and J are TRBV7-2 and TRBJ1-2; D is ambiguous. This CDR3 is built from 14 residues. Germline V gives CDR1 SGHTA, CDR2 FQGNSA. The V and J ends lost 5 bases and 2 bases respectively, with 12 bases between them. CDR3 sequence: CASSVVSGNYGYTF. For the CDR3, the DNA is TGTGCCAGCAGCGTAGTGTCGGGGAACTATGGCTACACCTTC.

This clonotype was seen a handful of times. The chain joins TRBV4-2 to TRBJ1-4, with D perhaps TRBD1 (5 bases). Germline-derived CDR1 and CDR2 are LGHNA and YNFKEQ. V was clipped by 1 base and J by 4 bases, with 7 bases between them. This CDR3 contains 14 residues. The CDR3 region is CASSQGGDNEKLFF. In nucleotides, the CDR3 is TGTGCCAGCAGCCAAGGGGGGGATAATGAAAAACTGTTTTTT.

The chain employs TRBV9 and TRBJ2-2; D possibly corresponds to TRBD2 (6 bases). Germline V gene data show CDR1 as SGDLS and CDR2 as YYNGEE. The CDR3 covers 15 residues. V dropped 3 bases and J dropped 5 bases, with 14 bases sitting between them. Here the CDR3 reads CASSAGAGTTGELFF. CDR3 DNA: TGTGCCAGCAGCGCGGGAGCAGGGACGACCGGGGAGCTGTTTTTT.

The chain couples TRBV14 to TRBJ2-1, with 13 bases identical to TRBD2. V lost 1 base and J lost 7; bases outside the gene matches: 7. Germline values: CDR1 SGHDN, CDR2 FVKESK. The CDR3 length is 17 residues. In nucleotides, the CDR3 is TGTGCCAGCAGCCAAGGGTCCGGGACTAGCGGGAAGAATGAGCAGTTCTTC. Its protein is CASSQGSGTSGKNEQFF.

This clonotype was recorded many times. The rearrangement links TRBV27 to TRBJ2-1, with D hard to call. The germline gives CDR1 MNHEY, CDR2 SMNVEV (reference sequence). The CDR3 runs 13 residues. Trimming took off 2 bases at V and 5 bases at J, with 7 bases between the two ends. CDR3 coding DNA: TGTGCCAGCAGTTTAGCCAGAGACAATGAGCAGTTCTTC. This gives the protein CASSLARDNEQFF.

There are many counts of this clonotype. The V and J genes are TRBV10-3 and TRBJ1-5, with a tentative D call TRBD1 (5 bases). Trimming stripped 4 bases from V and 6 bases from J, with 10 bases between. CDR1 and CDR2 (germline): ENHRY, SYGVKD. This CDR3 spans 13 amino acids. The CDR3, as DNA: TGTGCCATCAGTGGGGATCAGGGTCAGCCCCAGCATTTT. Protein: CAISGDQGQPQHF.

About this clonotype: In this CDR3 the conserved last residue, phenylalanine or tryptophan, is missing, so a read error is likely. No DNA is shown, since the ends of the CDR3 on it are uncertain; the CDR3 is the one TCRdb lists. This rearrangement joins TRBV7-8 to TRBJ2-2; TRBD2, as called in the table, went unchecked against the DNA. Germline lookup yields CDR1 SGHVS and CDR2 FQNEAQ. 8 amino acids form the CDR3, both terminal residues included. The CDR3: CASSKEAG.

This clonotype turned up a few times. The chain carries TRBV20-1 and TRBJ1-1, with TRBD1 as a possible D gene (5 bases). V lost 0 bases, J lost 0 bases, and 14 bases lay in between. CDR3 length: 16 amino acids. Germline V lookup: CDR1 DFQATT, CDR2 SNEGSKA (reference sequence). CDR3 protein: CSARDLAGKMNTEAFF. CDR3 DNA: TGCAGTGCTAGAGATCTGGCAGGGAAAATGAACACTGAAGCTTTCTTT.